This record concerns one T cell receptor (beta chain) sequence. Its cognate antigen is unknown. cDNA libraries for TCR alpha and TCR beta, carrying sample barcodes and UMIs, came from 5'RACE with constant-segment primers. TCRdb ran MiXCR on the 5' RACE reads and lists one entry per CDR3 protein. The sample consists of hundreds of thousands of distinct CDR3 sequences, roughly 20% of them appearing once. This specimen belongs to a study of T-cell memory formation after mild COVID-19. The study's findings and limits: Clones contracting across day 15 to 85 had a balanced CD4/CD8 profile; later expanding clones leaned CD4+. In pre-infection memory, a portion of responding clones appeared, which suggested that cross-reactive memory joined.

J lost 1 base, V lost 6 bases, and 6 bases had no gene match. There are 15 residues in the CDR3. The J gene is TRBJ2-1, the V gene TRBV12-3 or TRBV12-4; 7 bases agree with TRBD1. Sequenced material: PBMCs or a T cell subset sorted from them (not recorded which). The receptor was isolated from an adult woman who had mild COVID-19 (a few samples of this study predate the infection). Cell type and time point are not known. Here the CDR3 reads CASSWGQQSYNEQFF. CDR3 DNA: TGTGCCAGCAGCTGGGGACAGCAATCCTACAATGAGCAGTTCTTC.